Following are 27 T cell receptor beta chains from one sample sequenced in a study of radiotherapy plus CTLA-4 blockade in lung cancer. The method was immunoSEQ multiplex PCR; TCRdb's version includes in-frame clones alone and lacks a portion of them. The data show about 72,000 clones, 78% seen once. The material was peripheral blood, obtained from a patient treated with radiotherapy plus ipilimumab. The receptors here all came from a human donor with non-small cell lung cancer who had a complete response to radiotherapy plus ipilimumab.

This clone was counted a few times. The gene calls are TRBV30 and TRBJ1-6; 7 bases are shared with TRBD1. V was clipped by 3 bases and J by 10 bases; unmatched bases: 27. The CDR3 totals 20 residues. Per the germline V gene, CDR1 is GTSNPN and CDR2 is SVGIG (reference sequence). The CDR3 here is CAWRAGFSHRGNSPDSPLHF. For the CDR3, the DNA is TGTGCCTGGAGGGCAGGTTTTTCCCACAGGGGAAATTCGCCCGACTCACCCCTCCACTTT.

The rearrangement joins TRBV10-2 to TRBJ2-1; D assignment may be TRBD1 or TRBD2 (5 bases each). Trimming removed 5 bases at V and 0 bases at J, with 11 bases between. The CDR3 runs to 15 residues. The V gene's germline CDR1 is WSHSY and CDR2 SAAADI. This chain's CDR3 is CASSRGASSYNEQFF. Written as DNA, the CDR3 is TGCGCCAGCAGTCGAGGGGCGAGCTCCTACAATGAGCAGTTCTTC.

CDR3 nucleotides: TGTGCCATCAGTGAGGGCCGGAGCACAGATACGCAGTATTTT. Its translation: CAISEGRSTDTQYF. J is TRBJ2-3 and V is TRBV10-3; D is unresolved. The CDR3 totals 14 residues. V dropped 2 bases and J dropped 0 bases, with 6 bases sitting between them. Germline V gives CDR1 ENHRY, CDR2 SYGVKD.

This sequence joins TRBV10-1 and TRBJ2-1; 7 bases are shared with TRBD1. Germline values: CDR1 WNHNN, CDR2 SYGVQD (reference sequence). The ends lost 6 bases at V and 2 bases at J; junction bases unmatched: 4. The CDR3 runs 14 residues. The CDR3 DNA reads as TGCGCCAGCAGCCAAGGACAGGCCTACAATGAGCAGTTCTTC. Residues: CASSQGQAYNEQFF.

V gene TRBV14 combines with J gene TRBJ2-5, with D possibly TRBD2 on 5 matching bases. Per germline, CDR1 SGHDN and CDR2 FVKESK. V gave up 2 bases and J gave up 7 bases, with 17 bases separating them. This CDR3 contains 15 residues. The CDR3 bases are TGTGCCAGCAGCCAACTTGGCGGGCCGTACGCGACCCAGTACTTC. Translation: CASSQLGGPYATQYF.

The chain is built from TRBV5-1 and TRBJ2-3; D is unresolved. V was pared by 1 base and J by 5 bases, with 14 bases between. Germline assignment: CDR1 SGHRS and CDR2 YFSETQ. CDR3 length equals 15 residues. The CDR3 coding sequence is TGCGCCAGCAGCTTGTGGAGTGGACGCGGAGATACGCAGTATTTT. Its translation is CASSLWSGRGDTQYF.

The V call is TRBV29-1, the J call TRBJ2-1; 11 bases agree with TRBD2. Per germline, CDR1 SQVTM and CDR2 ANQGSEA. CDR3 size: 14 residues. With V trimmed by 5 bases and J by 5 bases, 5 bases remained unmatched. The CDR3 is CSVIGTSGHNEQFF. The CDR3 bases are TGCAGCGTTATCGGGACTAGCGGTCACAATGAGCAGTTCTTC.

V usage is TRBV5-6 and J usage is TRBJ1-4, with no clear D. The CDR3 loop spans 16 amino acids. The V end was cut by 4 bases, the J end by 2 bases, with 15 bases between. Germline CDR1 reads SGHDT; CDR2 reads YYEEEE. The CDR3: CASSLPDGNTNEKLFF. CDR3 in DNA: TGTGCCAGCAGCCTCCCAGACGGGAATACTAATGAAAAACTGTTTTTT.

Note on this clone: Because the CDR3's place on the DNA is in doubt, the DNA is left out and the CDR3 is given as listed by TCRdb. This chain uses TRBV29-1 with TRBJ1-1; the D segment call TRBD1 is taken from the table without a DNA check. Germline V gene sequence: CDR1 SQVTM, CDR2 ANQGSEA. Inclusive of both ends, the CDR3 amounts to 12 amino acids. CDR3 in amino acids: CSVRARATEAFF.

The chain employs TRBV19 and TRBJ1-2, with 7 positions matching TRBD1. After removal of 6 bases from V and 6 bases from J, the junction contained 7 bases not matched to a gene. Germline-derived CDR1 and CDR2 are LNHDA and SQIVND (reference sequence). The CDR3 runs to 13 residues. The CDR3 sequence is CASSPNDRDGYTF. The CDR3 nucleotides read TGTGCCAGTAGCCCGAACGACAGGGATGGCTACACCTTC. Using reference TRBV19 and TRBJ1-2 for the parts outside the CDR3, the full variable domain is DGGITQSPKYLFRKEGQNVTLSCEQNLNHDAMYWYRQDPGQGLRLIYYSQIVNDFQKGDIAEGYSVSREKKESFPLTVTSAQKNPTAFYLCASSPNDRDGYTFGSGTRLTVV.

This chain links TRBV18 with TRBJ1-5; TRBD1 is a possible D gene (5 bases). CDR3 length: 13 residues. Deletions cut 2 bases from V and 5 bases from J, with 7 bases between. Per the germline V gene, CDR1 is KGHSH and CDR2 is LQKENI. In DNA form, the CDR3 reads TGTGCCAGCTCACCAGGGGGGGATCAGCCCCAGCATTTT. Translation gives CASSPGGDQPQHF. Complete variable domain (other parts from reference TRBV18 and TRBJ1-5): NAGVMQNPRHLVRRRGQEARLRCSPMKGHSHVYWYRQLPEEGLKFMVYLQKENIIDESGMPKERFSAEFPKEGPSILRIQQVVRGDSAAYFCASSPGGDQPQHFGDGTRLSIL.

This sequence joins TRBV4-3 and TRBJ2-1, with 7 nucleotides matching TRBD2. V was pared by 0 bases and J by 2 bases, with 1 base of the junction left unmatched. Looked up from germline, CDR1 is LGHNA and CDR2 is YSLEER. This CDR3 contains 15 residues. In DNA form, the CDR3 reads TGCGCCAGCAGCCAAGAGCGGGGGACCTACAATGAGCAGTTCTTC. This codes for CASSQERGTYNEQFF.

This clone appeared a single time. The J gene is TRBJ2-1, the V gene TRBV18, with 7 bases lining up with TRBD1. The CDR3 spans 14 residues. Germline values: CDR1 KGHSH, CDR2 LQKENI. J was trimmed by 4 bases and V by 5 bases; bases with no gene match: 5. CDR3 DNA sequence: TGTGCCAGCTCAATAGGGACAGTTTACAATGAGCAGTTCTTC. It translates to CASSIGTVYNEQFF.

The rearrangement joins TRBV9 to TRBJ2-5, with TRBD1 matching 7 bases. V shed 1 base and J 2 bases; nucleotides not matched to a gene: 8. Germline CDR1 is SGDLS and CDR2 is YYNGEE. The CDR3 totals 16 residues. CDR3 nucleotides: TGTGCCAGCAGCGTATCCCCAACAGGGGAACAAGAGACCCAGTACTTC. Translating it yields CASSVSPTGEQETQYF.

The chain combines TRBV18 with TRBJ2-7; TRBD2 matches 7 bases. The V segment lost 2 bases and the J segment 0 bases; nucleotides outside the gene matches: 1. Germline-derived CDR1 and CDR2 are KGHSH and LQKENI. This CDR3 comprises 14 residues. In DNA, the CDR3 is TGTGCCAGCTCACCAGGCGGGAGCTCCTACGAGCAGTACGTC. The encoded protein is CASSPGGSSYEQYV.

The J gene is TRBJ2-2, the V gene TRBV30, with 11 nucleotides matching TRBD1. The CDR3 contains 18 residues. Trimming took 1 base from V and 3 from J; bases not matched to a gene: 10. Germline lookup yields CDR1 GTSNPN and CDR2 SVGIG (reference sequence). CDR3 loop: CAWSAGQGVFRYTGELFF. The CDR3 nucleotides are TGTGCCTGGAGTGCGGGACAGGGGGTTTTTCGTTACACCGGGGAGCTGTTTTTT.

The table lists this clone with a few counts. The sample carries other DNA sequences with the same CDR3. For the CDR3, the DNA is TGCAGCGTTGAAGATCGGGGACAGGGGCCAGAGACCCAGTACTTC. Translating gives CSVEDRGQGPETQYF. This sequence joins TRBV29-1 and TRBJ2-5, with 10 bases identical to TRBD1. The CDR3 has 15 residues. J was trimmed by 4 bases and V by 0 bases; bases with no gene match: 5. CDR1 and CDR2 from the germline V gene are SQVTM and ANQGSEA.

J is TRBJ1-3 and V is TRBV9; possibly TRBD1 for D (5 bases). This CDR3 contains 15 residues. Germline CDR1 is SGDLS and CDR2 is YYNGEE. Trimming pared 1 base from V and 0 bases from J, leaving 8 bases between. The CDR3 DNA reads as TGTGCCAGCAGCGTAAACAGGAACTCTGGAAACACCATATATTTT. The encoded protein is CASSVNRNSGNTIYF.

The chain combines TRBV7-2 with TRBJ1-4; 7 positions match TRBD1. This CDR3 comprises 16 residues. With 2 bases clipped from V and 5 bases from J, the junction kept 8 bases outside the gene matches. CDR1 is SGHTA and CDR2 is FQGNSA in the germline V gene. The DNA of the CDR3 is TGTGCCAGCAGCTTAATCACCGGGACAGAGAATGAAAAACTGTTTTTT. Its protein product is CASSLITGTENEKLFF. Based on the CDR3 plus reference TRBV7-2 and TRBJ1-4, the full variable domain is GAGVSQSPSNKVTEKGKDVELRCDPISGHTALYWYRQSLGQGLEFLIYFQGNSAPDKSGLPSDRFSAERTGGSVSTLTIQRTQQEDSAVYLCASSLITGTENEKLFFGSGTQLSVL.

V gene TRBV19 combines with J gene TRBJ2-6; D ambiguous. Germline CDR1 and CDR2: LNHDA and SQIVND (reference sequence). Between the trimmed V and J ends, which lost 8 bases and 0 bases, there was a span of 5 bases. The CDR3 is made up of 13 amino acids. The CDR3 DNA is TGTGCCAGTTTCTACTCTGGGGCCAACGTCCTGACTTTC. Translating it yields CASFYSGANVLTF. Full variable domain (rest looked up from reference TRBV19 and TRBJ2-6): DGGITQSPKYLFRKEGQNVTLSCEQNLNHDAMYWYRQDPGQGLRLIYYSQIVNDFQKGDIAEGYSVSREKKESFPLTVTSAQKNPTAFYLCASFYSGANVLTFGAGSRLTVL.

This chain joins TRBV6-9 and TRBJ2-5, with D tentatively TRBD1 (6 bases). The CDR3 extends over 14 amino acids. Germline V gene data show CDR1 as MNHGY and CDR2 as SVAAGI. Trimming stripped 4 bases from V and 4 bases from J, with 13 bases between. Here the CDR3 DNA reads TGTGCCAGCAGTTCCCAACAGGGCCCAGAGACCCAGTACTTC. Translating it yields CASSSQQGPETQYF.

V gene TRBV7-8 combines with J gene TRBJ2-7; D unresolved. The CDR3 consists of 15 residues. Between the trimmed V and J ends, which lost 2 bases and 1 base, there was a span of 12 bases. Germline V gene sequence: CDR1 SGHVS, CDR2 FQNEAQ. Here the CDR3 DNA reads TGTGCCAGCAGCTTAAGAGTCGGTGGATCCTACGAGCAGTACGTC. It yields the protein CASSLRVGGSYEQYV.

CDR3 in amino acids: CASSIEDAAIGELFF. CDR3 DNA: TGTGCCAGTAGTATAGAGGATGCGGCGATCGGGGAGCTGTTTTTT. V is TRBV19 and J is TRBJ2-2; no clear D. Between the trimmed V and J ends, which lost 0 bases and 7 bases, there was a span of 12 bases. Germline CDR1 reads LNHDA; CDR2 reads SQIVND (reference sequence). The CDR3 runs to 15 residues. Variable domain in full (rest from reference TRBV19 and TRBJ2-2): DGGITQSPKYLFRKEGQNVTLSCEQNLNHDAMYWYRQDPGQGLRLIYYSQIVNDFQKGDIAEGYSVSREKKESFPLTVTSAQKNPTAFYLCASSIEDAAIGELFFGEGSRLTVL.

The J gene is TRBJ1-3, the V gene TRBV11-2; D ambiguous. The CDR3 spans 16 residues. Between the trimmed V and J ends, which lost 4 bases and 2 bases, there was a span of 15 bases. The germline V gene encodes CDR1 SGHAT and CDR2 FQNNGV. The CDR3 DNA follows: TGTGCCAGCAGCTCCATTACCGCGAAGCCTGGAAACACCATATATTTT. Its protein is CASSSITAKPGNTIYF.

The J gene is TRBJ2-2, the V gene TRBV6-1; D possibly corresponds to TRBD2 (5 bases). Per the germline V gene, CDR1 is MNHNS and CDR2 is SASEGT. V was clipped by 4 bases and J by 0 bases, with 18 bases between them. CDR3 length: 18 amino acids. In nucleotides, the CDR3 is TGTGCCAGCAGTGTAGGCCCCGGGAAAATCGCGAACACCGGGGAGCTGTTTTTT. As protein: CASSVGPGKIANTGELFF.

This sequence joins TRBV6-1 and TRBJ1-5; the D gene is possibly TRBD1 (6 bases). The CDR3 covers 15 residues. V lost 6 bases to trimming and J lost 0 bases, with 12 bases between them. CDR1 and CDR2 (germline): MNHNS, SASEGT. The DNA of the CDR3 is TGTGCCAGCAGGCCAACAGGGAATAGCAATCAGCCCCAGCATTTT. Its translation: CASRPTGNSNQPQHF.

This rearrangement joins TRBV19 to TRBJ2-5, with 10 positions matching TRBD2. This CDR3 region has 15 residues. V gave up 3 bases and J gave up 1 base; unmatched junction bases: 2. Germline V lookup: CDR1 LNHDA, CDR2 SQIVND (reference sequence). The CDR3 DNA reads TGTGCCAGTAGTATTACTAGCGGGATCCAAGAGACCCAGTACTTC. Protein: CASSITSGIQETQYF.